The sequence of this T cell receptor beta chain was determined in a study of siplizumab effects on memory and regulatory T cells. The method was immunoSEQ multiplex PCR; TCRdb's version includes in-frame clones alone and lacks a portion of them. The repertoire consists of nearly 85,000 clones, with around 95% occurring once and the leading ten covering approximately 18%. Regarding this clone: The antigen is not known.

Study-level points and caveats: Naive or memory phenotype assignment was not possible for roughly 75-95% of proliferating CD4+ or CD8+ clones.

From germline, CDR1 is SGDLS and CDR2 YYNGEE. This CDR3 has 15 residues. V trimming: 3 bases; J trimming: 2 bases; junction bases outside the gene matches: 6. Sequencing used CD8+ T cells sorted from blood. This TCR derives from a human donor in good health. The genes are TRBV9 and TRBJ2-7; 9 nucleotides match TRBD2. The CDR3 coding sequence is TGTGCCAGCAGCGCGTTAGCGGGAGAAACCTACGAGCAGTACTTC. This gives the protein CASSALAGETYEQYF.